The 30 T cell receptor beta chains below were found in one sample sequenced in a study of regulatory T cells in long-lasting Graves disease. Time point given: newly diagnosed GD, antithyroid drugs for less than 3 months. The TCR library used RNA extracted from PBMCs. Assembly of TCR beta libraries relied on iRepertoire HTBI primers together with Arm-PCR of CDR3 regions. TCRdb recomputed calls from the multiplex PCR reads with MiXCR, one row per CDR3 protein. The sample gives over 500,000 distinct CDR3 sequences, around 16% of which show up once; around 12% is in the top ten. This sample was shared with a second study, whose subject was T cells in Graves' hyperthyroidism and ophthalmopathy.

The sample was peripheral blood mononuclear cells (PBMCs), taken at new diagnosis, from a patient treated with antithyroid drugs. These receptors all stem from a man between 18 and 35 years old with Graves disease.

This clonotype was detected ten times or more. The chain carries TRBV12-3 or TRBV12-4 and TRBJ1-5; perhaps TRBD1 as D (6 bases). Trimming left V 2 bases short and J 6 bases short, with 17 bases between. The CDR3 runs 16 residues. CDR3 amino acids: CASSLTHSGEGQPQHF. The CDR3 DNA reads as TGTGCCAGCAGTTTAACGCACTCAGGGGAGGGTCAGCCCCAGCATTTT.

This clonotype was detected only a few times. This chain links TRBV10-3 with TRBJ1-2; D not resolved. V gave up 3 bases and J gave up 12 bases, with 14 bases separating them. Germline values: CDR1 ENHRY, CDR2 SYGVKD. This CDR3 has 12 residues. The CDR3 coding sequence is TGTGCCATCAGTGAACTAGGGCCCGATCACACCTTC. Protein: CAISELGPDHTF.

The rearrangement links TRBV5-1 to TRBJ1-2; 10 nucleotides line up with TRBD1. The V gene's germline CDR1 is SGHRS and CDR2 YFSETQ. The junction had 6 bases not matched to a gene; V was cut back by 4 bases and J by 3 bases. This CDR3 contains 15 residues. CDR3 sequence reads: CASSPGQGYDYGYTF. The CDR3 coding sequence is TGCGCCAGCAGCCCGGGACAGGGGTACGACTATGGCTACACCTTC.

This clonotype was seen many times. V and J are TRBV6-1 and TRBJ2-1; no definite D call. Between the trimmed V and J ends, which lost 5 bases and 1 base, there was a span of 12 bases. Per the germline V gene, CDR1 is MNHNS and CDR2 is SASEGT. CDR3 length equals 15 residues. CDR3 DNA: TGTGCCAGCAGTCCTCTCGGCGGTTCCTACAATGAGCAGTTCTTC. This translates into CASSPLGGSYNEQFF.

This clonotype has more than one count but fewer than ten. The rearrangement uses TRBV28 and TRBJ2-3, with D perhaps assigned TRBD1 or TRBD2 (5 bases each). The V and J ends lost 7 bases and 4 bases respectively, with 9 bases between them. CDR1 is MDHEN, CDR2 SYDVKM, per germline. The CDR3 contains 12 residues. In DNA, the CDR3 is TGTGCCAGCATGGGGGTCCCAGATACGCAGTATTTT. It encodes CASMGVPDTQYF.

This clonotype was seen many times. The chain is built from TRBV24-1 and TRBJ2-3; 8 nucleotides match TRBD2. Unmatched junction bases numbered 8, after V lost 3 bases and J lost 4 bases. Germline CDR1 reads KGHDR; CDR2 reads SFDVKD. The CDR3 is 16 residues long. This chain's CDR3 is CATSDPSREGSDTQYF. For the CDR3, the DNA is TGTGCCACCAGTGATCCGTCTCGGGAGGGGTCAGATACGCAGTATTTT.

This chain joins TRBV2 and TRBJ2-4; D remains ambiguous. This CDR3 contains 11 residues. Germline V CDR1 and CDR2: SNHLY, FYNNEI. The V end lost 4 bases, the J end lost 7 bases, and 5 bases lay between the germline ends. CDR3 sequence reads: CASSVGNIQYF. Here the CDR3 DNA reads TGTGCCAGCAGTGTGGGGAACATTCAGTACTTC.

V is TRBV12-3 or TRBV12-4 and J is TRBJ1-5; D perhaps matches TRBD1 (6 bases). CDR3 length equals 14 residues. The ends were cut back, 6 bases at V and 5 bases at J, with 14 bases in the middle. The DNA for the CDR3 is TGTGCCAGCAGAAAACAGGGATCCCATCAGCCCCAGCATTTT. This sequence encodes CASRKQGSHQPQHF.

The chain is built from TRBV4-1 and TRBJ1-6, with unresolved D. The V and J ends lost 1 base and 0 bases respectively, with 7 bases between them. Germline CDR1 is MGHRA and CDR2 is YSYEKL. The CDR3 runs 16 residues. The CDR3 spells CASSQVGFSYNSPLHF. CDR3 in DNA: TGCGCCAGCAGCCAAGTAGGGTTCTCCTATAATTCACCCCTCCACTTT.

This clonotype was seen a handful of times. The CDR3 DNA reads TGTGCCAGCAGCTTAGGGGATAGCGGTTACAATGAGCAGTTCTTC. Translated: CASSLGDSGYNEQFF. This chain joins TRBV7-2 and TRBJ2-1; weak D call: TRBD2 (6 bases). V was pared by 1 base and J by 4 bases, with 11 bases between. The CDR3 spans 15 residues. CDR1 SGHTA and CDR2 FQGNSA come from the germline V gene.

This clonotype was seen ten or more times. The chain's CDR3 is CAWSGRKANEKLFF. The CDR3 coding sequence is TGTGCCTGGAGTGGAAGGAAGGCTAATGAAAAACTGTTTTTT. This chain connects TRBV30 to TRBJ1-4, with no clear D. Germline loops: CDR1 GTSNPN, CDR2 SVGIG (reference sequence). Deletions cut 1 base from V and 3 bases from J, with 9 bases between. CDR3 length equals 14 residues.

This CDR3 is CASSRGLAGTAETQYF. In nucleotides, the CDR3 is TGTGCCAGCAGCCGTGGACTAGCGGGGACGGCAGAGACCCAGTACTTC. The rearrangement joins TRBV7-3 to TRBJ2-5; 12 positions match TRBD2. The CDR3 covers 16 residues. CDR1 is SGHTA, CDR2 FQGTGA, per germline. V dropped 5 bases and J dropped 4; count of bases not matched to a gene: 8.

This clonotype was picked up many times. The genes are TRBV12-3 or TRBV12-4 and TRBJ2-3; TRBD1 might be the D (6 bases). The CDR3 has 15 amino acids. Trimming shortened V by 6 bases and J by 2 bases, and 15 bases separated the two germline ends. Written as DNA, the CDR3 is TGTGCCAGCAGCATGTCAACAGGGTCCACAGATACGCAGTATTTT. This codes for CASSMSTGSTDTQYF.

The V gene is TRBV9, the J gene TRBJ2-3, with TRBD2 matching 12 bases. With V trimmed by 3 bases and J by 2 bases, 7 bases remained unmatched. This CDR3 contains 17 residues. Germline V lookup: CDR1 SGDLS, CDR2 YYNGEE. CDR3 bases: TGTGCCAGCAGCGAGGGGGCTAGCGGGAGGGTCACAGATACGCAGTATTTT. This gives the protein CASSEGASGRVTDTQYF.

Notes on this clonotype: One base away lies a much larger clone, so this may be a sequencing read error. The chain links TRBV20-1 to TRBJ2-3, with D uncertain. The CDR3 consists of 15 residues. V was shortened by 5 bases and J by 1 base, with 16 bases between the two germline ends. Germline CDR1 DFQATT, CDR2 SNEGSKA (reference sequence). CDR3 DNA sequence: TGCAGTGCTGGCCCCGCCTACGGCGGCACAGATACGCAGTATTTT. This codes for CSAGPAYGGTDTQYF.

This clonotype has ten or more counts. The V gene is TRBV28, the J gene TRBJ2-7; 7 positions agree with TRBD2. Trimming at V came to 4 bases and at J to 7 bases, leaving 10 bases not matched to a gene. The CDR3 covers 14 residues. The germline CDR1 and CDR2 sequences are MDHEN and SYDVKM. The CDR3 sequence: CASSSTSSHGEQYF. The CDR3, as DNA: TGTGCCAGCAGTTCGACTAGCTCCCATGGGGAGCAGTACTTC.

This sequence joins TRBV20-1 and TRBJ2-1; D is perhaps TRBD1 or TRBD2 (5 bases each). Germline CDR1 is DFQATT and CDR2 is SNEGSKA (reference sequence). CDR3 length: 13 amino acids. V lost 0 bases to trimming and J lost 9 bases, with 12 bases between them. The CDR3 DNA follows: TGCAGTGCTAGAGAATACGGGGCGGGTGAGCAGTTCTTC. Its translation: CSAREYGAGEQFF.

The V and J genes are TRBV5-1 and TRBJ1-1; D call uncertain. Trimming left V 0 bases short and J 10 bases short, with 10 bases between. Germline values: CDR1 SGHRS, CDR2 YFSETQ. This CDR3 spans 12 amino acids. The chain's CDR3 is CASSLAGRGAFF. The DNA of the CDR3 is TGCGCCAGCAGCTTGGCCGGCCGGGGAGCTTTCTTT.

This clonotype was seen only once. V usage is TRBV29-1 and J usage is TRBJ2-1, with D perhaps TRBD2 (5 bases). Trimming removed 7 bases at V and 4 bases at J, with 11 bases between. This CDR3 region has 12 residues. The V gene's germline CDR1 is SQVTM and CDR2 ANQGSEA. Written as DNA, the CDR3 is TGCAGCGGAAGGGAGAGATACAATGAGCAGTTCTTC. It translates to CSGRERYNEQFF.

The table lists this clonotype with many counts. The V call is TRBV7-2, the J call TRBJ2-2, with 7 nucleotides matching TRBD2. From germline, CDR1 is SGHTA and CDR2 FQGNSA. CDR3 size: 16 residues. Trimming took 2 bases from V and 0 from J; bases not matched to a gene: 3. The CDR3 reads CASSLSGISNTGELFF. CDR3 sequence (DNA): TGTGCCAGCAGCTTAAGCGGGATCTCGAACACCGGGGAGCTGTTTTTT.

This clonotype was counted only a few times. This rearrangement joins TRBV2 to TRBJ2-7; the D gene is possibly TRBD2 (5 bases). V lost 6 bases to trimming and J lost 2 bases, with 14 bases between them. CDR3 length: 14 amino acids. Germline-derived CDR1 and CDR2 are SNHLY and FYNNEI. CDR3 loop: CASSQEPGTYEQYF. The CDR3 coding sequence is TGTGCCAGCAGCCAAGAACCGGGGACCTACGAGCAGTACTTC.

Ten or more counts support this clonotype. The chain links TRBV11-2 to TRBJ1-1; D possibly corresponds to TRBD1 (5 bases). The V end lost 7 bases, the J end lost 5 bases, and 11 bases lay between the germline ends. This CDR3 has 12 amino acids. CDR1 and CDR2 (germline): SGHAT, FQNNGV. Written as DNA, the CDR3 is TGTGCCAGCACGATTGGGGGTACTGAAGCTTTCTTT. Translating gives CASTIGGTEAFF.

Many counts were recorded for this clonotype. The rearrangement links TRBV20-1 to TRBJ2-3; 12 nucleotides align to TRBD2. Trimming at V came to 0 bases and at J to 2 bases, leaving 12 bases not matched to a gene. The CDR3 is made up of 19 amino acids. In germline, CDR1 is DFQATT, CDR2 SNEGSKA (reference sequence). CDR3 bases: TGCAGTGCTAGAGATCAGACTCTCGGACTAGCGGGAACCACAGATACGCAGTATTTT. Translated: CSARDQTLGLAGTTDTQYF.

This clonotype was observed at least ten times. V is TRBV20-1 and J is TRBJ2-7; TRBD1 might be the D (6 bases). There are 13 residues in the CDR3. V lost 5 bases to trimming and J lost 5 bases, with 16 bases between them. Germline V gene data show CDR1 as DFQATT and CDR2 as SNEGSKA (reference sequence). The CDR3 coding sequence is TGCAGTGCTGATCGCAGGGGAGTAGACGAGCAGTACTTC. This gives the protein CSADRRGVDEQYF.

This clonotype was counted many times. CDR3: CASSPGGGRQPQHF. CDR3 nucleotides: TGCGCCAGCAGCCCAGGTGGTGGCCGTCAGCCCCAGCATTTT. The rearrangement joins TRBV5-1 to TRBJ1-5; D gene uncertain. From germline, CDR1 is SGHRS and CDR2 YFSETQ. V gave up 4 bases and J gave up 6 bases, with 14 bases separating them. CDR3 length equals 14 residues.

This chain uses TRBV3-1 with TRBJ2-3, with 8 bases identical to TRBD2. Germline trimming cut 6 bases from V and 1 base from J; bases unmatched to any gene: 9. CDR3 length: 16 residues. Germline V gene data show CDR1 as LGHDT and CDR2 as YNNKEL (reference sequence). Here the CDR3 reads CASRRSWREGTDTQYF. The CDR3 DNA sequence: TGTGCCAGCAGACGAAGTTGGCGGGAGGGCACAGATACGCAGTATTTT.

A word on this clonotype: Being one base from a much bigger clone, this may be a read error. DNA for the CDR3: TGTGCCAGCAGCATGGGGGGGACAGATACGCAGTATTTT. Its protein is CASSMGGTDTQYF. The chain links TRBV11-2 to TRBJ2-1, with 7 bases lining up with TRBD2. The DNA end favors TRBJ2-3, so the J call may be wrong. The CDR3 sequence is 13 residues long. Germline V gene sequence: CDR1 SGHAT, CDR2 FQNNGV.

At least ten counts were recorded for this clonotype. The chain recombines TRBV7-9 with TRBJ2-3; D gene unclear. Trimming removed 5 bases at V and 9 bases at J, with 12 bases between. This CDR3 comprises 12 residues. Germline V gene data show CDR1 as SEHNR and CDR2 as FQNEAQ (reference sequence). This chain's CDR3 is CASSPRDETQYF. CDR3 DNA sequence: TGTGCCAGCAGCCCCCGTGATGAGACGCAGTATTTT.

The V gene is TRBV6-1, the J gene TRBJ1-1, with D tentatively TRBD1 (5 bases). Germline V gives CDR1 MNHNS, CDR2 SASEGT. The ends were cut back, 7 bases at V and 7 bases at J, with 10 bases in the middle. The CDR3 is 11 residues long. The CDR3 coding sequence is TGTGCCAGCACCCAGGGAATTGAAGCTTTCTTT. This translates into CASTQGIEAFF.

The CDR3 region is CAISEDRDSNSPLHF. For the CDR3, the DNA is TGTGCCATCAGTGAGGACAGGGACTCTAATTCACCCCTCCACTTT. This chain uses TRBV10-3 with TRBJ1-6; 7 bases map to TRBD1. There are 15 residues in the CDR3. CDR1 and CDR2 (germline): ENHRY, SYGVKD. V was clipped by 2 bases and J by 6 bases; unmatched bases: 4.